This T cell receptor beta chain was recovered during a study of CD8+CD57+ T cells in acquired aplastic anemia. For sequencing, patients were chosen who had shown expansion of CD8+CD57+ cells by flow cytometry. Everyone among the patients had severe acquired aplastic anemia. Untreated patients provided the blood samples, with no therapy given before sampling. It was genomic DNA that served as the template for profiling TCR beta VDJ and CDR3. In TCRdb, the reads were re-called with MiXCR into one record per CDR3 protein. The sample has under 200,000 distinct CDR3 sequences; 47% are singletons. As concerns this clonotype: Its antigen is still unknown. This clone may be a read error of a much larger clone one base away.

The study, taken as a whole, reports: Between the patient and control groups, CD8+ Simpson's diversity did not differ significantly. Overlap between patients and controls comprised roughly 28 CD8+ CDR3 sequences.

Trimming took off 1 base at V and 7 bases at J, with 11 bases between the two ends. From germline, CDR1 is SGHAT and CDR2 FQNNGV. CDR3 length equals 14 residues. Sequencing used sorted CD4+, CD8+, or CD8+CD57+ T cells (not recorded which) from PBMCs. This receptor was obtained from a human donor with aplastic anemia. The chain carries TRBV11-2 and TRBJ2-1; D is ambiguous. CDR3 DNA sequence: TGTGCCAGCAGCTTAGTGGGCGCCAAAAATGAGCAGTTCTTC. Translation: CASSLVGAKNEQFF.